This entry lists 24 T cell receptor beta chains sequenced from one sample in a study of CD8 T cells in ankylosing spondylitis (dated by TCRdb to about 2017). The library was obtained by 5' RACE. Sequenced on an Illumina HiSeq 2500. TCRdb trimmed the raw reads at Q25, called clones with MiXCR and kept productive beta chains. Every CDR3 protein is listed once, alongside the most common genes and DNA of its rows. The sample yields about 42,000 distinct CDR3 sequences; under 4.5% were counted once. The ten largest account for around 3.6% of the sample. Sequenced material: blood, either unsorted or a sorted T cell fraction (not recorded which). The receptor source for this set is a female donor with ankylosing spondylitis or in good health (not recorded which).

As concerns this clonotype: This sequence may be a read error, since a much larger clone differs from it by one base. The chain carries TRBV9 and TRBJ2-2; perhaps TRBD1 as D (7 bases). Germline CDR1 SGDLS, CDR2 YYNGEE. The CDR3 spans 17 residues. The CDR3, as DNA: TGTGCCAACAGCCCCAGGACAGGACTAACGAACACCGGGGAGCTGTTTTTT. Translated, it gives CANSPRTGLTNTGELFF. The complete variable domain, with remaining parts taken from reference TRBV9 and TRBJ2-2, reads DSGVTQTPKHLITATGQRVTLRCSPRSGDLSVYWYQQSLDQGLQFLIQYYNGEERAKGNILERFSAQQFPDLHSELNLSSLELGDSALYFCANSPRTGLTNTGELFFGEGSRLTVL.

The CDR3 DNA sequence: TGTGCCAGCAGCGTAGATAACCGAATAACTACCGGGGAGCTGTTTTTT. Translated, it gives CASSVDNRITTGELFF. The gene calls are TRBV9 and TRBJ2-2; D not resolved. The V end was cut by 0 bases, the J end by 5 bases, with 14 bases between. CDR3 length: 16 amino acids. Germline V CDR1 and CDR2: SGDLS, YYNGEE.

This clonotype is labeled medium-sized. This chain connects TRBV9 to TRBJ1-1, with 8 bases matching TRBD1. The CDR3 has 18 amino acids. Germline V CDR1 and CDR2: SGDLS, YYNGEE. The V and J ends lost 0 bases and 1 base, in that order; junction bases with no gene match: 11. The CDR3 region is CASSVALTAGGTNTEAFF. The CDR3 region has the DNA TGTGCCAGCAGCGTAGCCCTGACGGCAGGGGGCACGAACACTGAAGCTTTCTTT.

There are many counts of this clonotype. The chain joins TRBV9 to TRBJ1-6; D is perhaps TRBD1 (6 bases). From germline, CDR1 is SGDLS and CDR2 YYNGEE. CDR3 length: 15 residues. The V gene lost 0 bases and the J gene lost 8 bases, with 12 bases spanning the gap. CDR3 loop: CASSVDGDTYSPLHF. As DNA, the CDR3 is TGTGCCAGCAGCGTAGATGGGGACACTTATTCACCCCTCCACTTT.

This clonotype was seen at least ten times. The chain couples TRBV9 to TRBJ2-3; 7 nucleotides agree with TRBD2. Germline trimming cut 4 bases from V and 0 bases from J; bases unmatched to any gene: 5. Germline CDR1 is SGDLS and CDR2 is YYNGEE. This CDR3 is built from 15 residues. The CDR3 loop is CASSFRAGSTDTQYF. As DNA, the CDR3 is TGTGCCAGCAGCTTCAGAGCGGGGAGCACAGATACGCAGTATTTT.

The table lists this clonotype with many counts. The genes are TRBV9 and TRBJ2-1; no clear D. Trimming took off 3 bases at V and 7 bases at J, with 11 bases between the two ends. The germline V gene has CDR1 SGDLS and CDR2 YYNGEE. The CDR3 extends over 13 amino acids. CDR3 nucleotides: TGTGCCAGCAGCGCCTCGGCTCGAAATGAGCAGTTCTTC. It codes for CASSASARNEQFF.

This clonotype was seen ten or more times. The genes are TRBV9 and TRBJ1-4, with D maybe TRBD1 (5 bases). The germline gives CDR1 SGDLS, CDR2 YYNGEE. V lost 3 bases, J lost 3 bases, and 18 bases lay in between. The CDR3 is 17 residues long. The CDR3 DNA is TGTGCCAGCAGCGGGGATCCTGCAGGGTCGGCTAATGAAAAACTGTTTTTT. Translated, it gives CASSGDPAGSANEKLFF. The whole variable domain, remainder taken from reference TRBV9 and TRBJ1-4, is DSGVTQTPKHLITATGQRVTLRCSPRSGDLSVYWYQQSLDQGLQFLIQYYNGEERAKGNILERFSAQQFPDLHSELNLSSLELGDSALYFCASSGDPAGSANEKLFFGSGTQLSVL.

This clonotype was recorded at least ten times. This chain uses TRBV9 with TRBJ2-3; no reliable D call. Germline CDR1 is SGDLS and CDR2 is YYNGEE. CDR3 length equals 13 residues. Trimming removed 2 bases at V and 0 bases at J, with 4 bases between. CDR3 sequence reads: CASSVRSTDTQYF. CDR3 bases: TGTGCCAGCAGCGTTCGGAGCACAGATACGCAGTATTTT.

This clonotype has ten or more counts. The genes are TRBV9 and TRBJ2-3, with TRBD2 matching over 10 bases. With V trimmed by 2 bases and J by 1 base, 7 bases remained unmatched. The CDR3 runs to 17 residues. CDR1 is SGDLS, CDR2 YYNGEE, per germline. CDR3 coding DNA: TGTGCCAGCAGCGTCGCGGTCACTAGCGGGGGCACAGATACGCAGTATTTT. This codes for CASSVAVTSGGTDTQYF.

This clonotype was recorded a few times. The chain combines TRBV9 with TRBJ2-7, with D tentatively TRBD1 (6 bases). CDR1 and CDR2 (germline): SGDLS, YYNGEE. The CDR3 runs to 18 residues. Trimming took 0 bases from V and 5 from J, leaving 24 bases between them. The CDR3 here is CASSVEDSSLRPANEQYF. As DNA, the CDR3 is TGTGCCAGCAGCGTAGAGGACAGTAGTCTAAGGCCGGCAAACGAGCAGTACTTC.

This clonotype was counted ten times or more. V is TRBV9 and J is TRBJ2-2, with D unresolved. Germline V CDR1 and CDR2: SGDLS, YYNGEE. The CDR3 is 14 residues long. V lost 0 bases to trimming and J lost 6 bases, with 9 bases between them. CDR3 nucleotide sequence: TGTGCCAGCAGCGTAGGGCTAGTGGCCGGGGAGCTGTTTTTT. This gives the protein CASSVGLVAGELFF.

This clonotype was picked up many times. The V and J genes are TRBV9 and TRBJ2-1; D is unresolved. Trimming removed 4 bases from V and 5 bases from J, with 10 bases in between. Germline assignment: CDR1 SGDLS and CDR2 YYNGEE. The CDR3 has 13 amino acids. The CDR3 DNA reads TGTGCCAGCAGCCCCATCGGTAACAATGAGCAGTTCTTC. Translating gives CASSPIGNNEQFF.

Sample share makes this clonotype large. In nucleotides, the CDR3 is TGTGCCAGCAGCGTGGGGGGCCTCCCCGATACGCAGTATTTT. Its protein is CASSVGGLPDTQYF. V usage is TRBV9 and J usage is TRBJ2-3; D may correspond to TRBD1 or TRBD2 (6 bases each). The CDR3 totals 14 residues. Trimming cost V 2 bases and J 6 bases, with 13 bases left between them. In germline, CDR1 is SGDLS, CDR2 YYNGEE.

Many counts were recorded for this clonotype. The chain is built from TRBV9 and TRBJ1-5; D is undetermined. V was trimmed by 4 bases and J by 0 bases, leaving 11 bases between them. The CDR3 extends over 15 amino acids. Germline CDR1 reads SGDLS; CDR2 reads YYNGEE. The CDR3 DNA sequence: TGTGCCAGCAGCTTCCGGAGAGATAGCAATCAGCCCCAGCATTTT. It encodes CASSFRRDSNQPQHF.

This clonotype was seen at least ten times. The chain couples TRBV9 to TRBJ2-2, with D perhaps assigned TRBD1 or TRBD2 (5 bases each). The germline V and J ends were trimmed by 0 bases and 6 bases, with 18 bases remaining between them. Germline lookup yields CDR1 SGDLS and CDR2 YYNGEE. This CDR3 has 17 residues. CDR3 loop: CASSVEGTDNTAGELFF. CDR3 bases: TGTGCCAGCAGCGTAGAAGGGACGGATAACACCGCCGGGGAGCTGTTTTTT.

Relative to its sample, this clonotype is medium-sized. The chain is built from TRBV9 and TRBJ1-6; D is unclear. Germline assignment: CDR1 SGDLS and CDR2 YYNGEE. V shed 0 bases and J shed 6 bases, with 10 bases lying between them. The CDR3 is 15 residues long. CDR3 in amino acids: CASSVDLLGNSPLHF. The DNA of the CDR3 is TGTGCCAGCAGCGTAGATCTTTTGGGTAATTCACCCCTCCACTTT.

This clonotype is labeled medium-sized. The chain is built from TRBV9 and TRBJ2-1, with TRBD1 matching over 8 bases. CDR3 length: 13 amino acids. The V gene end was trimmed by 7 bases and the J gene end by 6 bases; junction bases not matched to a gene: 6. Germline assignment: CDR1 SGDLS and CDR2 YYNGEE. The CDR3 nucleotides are TGTGCCAGCTCGGACAGGGCCAGCAATGAGCAGTTCTTC. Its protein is CASSDRASNEQFF.

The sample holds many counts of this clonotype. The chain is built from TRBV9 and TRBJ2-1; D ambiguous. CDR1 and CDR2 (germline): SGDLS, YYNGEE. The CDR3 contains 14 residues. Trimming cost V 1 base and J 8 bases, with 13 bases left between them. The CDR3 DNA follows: TGTGCCAGCAGCGTAAGCCCCGCCGAGGATGAGCAGTTCTTC. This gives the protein CASSVSPAEDEQFF.

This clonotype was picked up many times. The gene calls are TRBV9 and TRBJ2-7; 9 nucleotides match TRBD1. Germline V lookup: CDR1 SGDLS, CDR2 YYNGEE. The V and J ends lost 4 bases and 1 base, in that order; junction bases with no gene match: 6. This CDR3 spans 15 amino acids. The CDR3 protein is CASSSGTGNSYEQYF. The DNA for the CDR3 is TGTGCCAGCAGCTCCGGGACAGGGAATTCCTACGAGCAGTACTTC.

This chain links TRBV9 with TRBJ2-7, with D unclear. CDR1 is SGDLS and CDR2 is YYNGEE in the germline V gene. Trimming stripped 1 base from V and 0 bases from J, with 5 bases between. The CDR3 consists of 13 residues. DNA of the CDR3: TGTGCCAGCAGCGTACGGCCCTCCTACGAGCAGTACTTC. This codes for CASSVRPSYEQYF.

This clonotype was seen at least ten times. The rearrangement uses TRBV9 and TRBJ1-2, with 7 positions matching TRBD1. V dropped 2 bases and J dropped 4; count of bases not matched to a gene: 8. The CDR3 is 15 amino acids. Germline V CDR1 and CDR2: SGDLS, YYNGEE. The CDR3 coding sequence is TGTGCCAGCAGCGTGGGACTACAGGGGACCTATGGCTACACCTTC. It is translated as CASSVGLQGTYGYTF.

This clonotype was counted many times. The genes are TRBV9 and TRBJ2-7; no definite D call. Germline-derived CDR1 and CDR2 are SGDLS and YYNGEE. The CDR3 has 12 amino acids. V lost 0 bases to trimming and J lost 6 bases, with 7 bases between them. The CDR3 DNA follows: TGTGCCAGCAGCGTAGGAGATCGCGAGCAGTACTTC. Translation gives CASSVGDREQYF.

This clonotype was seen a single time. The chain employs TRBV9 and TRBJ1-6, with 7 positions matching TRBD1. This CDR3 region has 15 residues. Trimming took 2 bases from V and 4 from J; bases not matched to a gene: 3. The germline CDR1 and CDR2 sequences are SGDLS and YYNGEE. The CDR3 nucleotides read TGTGCCAGCAGCGTCACAGGGGATTATAATTCACCCCTCCACTTT. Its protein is CASSVTGDYNSPLHF. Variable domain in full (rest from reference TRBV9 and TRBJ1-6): DSGVTQTPKHLITATGQRVTLRCSPRSGDLSVYWYQQSLDQGLQFLIQYYNGEERAKGNILERFSAQQFPDLHSELNLSSLELGDSALYFCASSVTGDYNSPLHFGNGTRLTVT.

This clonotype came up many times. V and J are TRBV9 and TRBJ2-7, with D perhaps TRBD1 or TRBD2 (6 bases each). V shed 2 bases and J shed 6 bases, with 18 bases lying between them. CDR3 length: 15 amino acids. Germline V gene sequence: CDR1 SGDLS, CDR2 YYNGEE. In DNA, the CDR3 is TGTGCCAGCAGCGTCTCTGACGGGGGCCAAGGCGAGCAGTACTTC. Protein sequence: CASSVSDGGQGEQYF.